This T cell receptor (beta chain) originates from a study of Tregs in tolerant kidney transplant recipients. A note on this clone: Read sequence stops 3 residues before the CDR3 end, and the germline J gene provides the missing end.

Repertoires were generated with immunoSEQ multiplex PCR, while TCRdb's copy carries only in-frame clones and drops some. Its table lists roughly 50,000 clones. V was trimmed by 6 bases and J by 4 bases, leaving 21 bases between them. CDR3 length: 16 amino acids. From germline, CDR1 is LNHDA and CDR2 SQIVND (reference sequence). Specimen: CD4+ T cells from blood, collected before the transplant. The rearrangement joins TRBV19 to TRBJ2-5; D is possibly TRBD2 (6 bases). The origin of this receptor is a human donor who received a combined kidney and bone marrow transplant. CDR3 DNA (partial): TGTGCCAGTAGACGCGCGGTAGCGGAAGTCGGAGAGACC. Protein sequence: CASRRAVAEVGET. The CDR3 in its entirety is CASRRAVAEVGETQYF.